These 25 T cell receptor beta chains were sequenced from one sample in a study of cytomegalovirus exposure and HLA in healthy donors. PCR used 60 Vbeta primers and 13 Jbeta primers. Sequencing was performed with immunoSEQ multiplex PCR; in TCRdb, only in-frame clones are kept and a portion is missing. The sample contains around 110,000 clones, 75% to 85% of which appear only once. The source material was PBMCs. All receptors come from a man aged 25-45 years in good health and CMV-seropositive.

This clone has only a few counts. This chain links TRBV28 with TRBJ1-2, with a tentative D call TRBD1 (5 bases). CDR1 and CDR2 (germline): MDHEN, SYDVKM. Deletions cut 3 bases from V and 6 bases from J, with 14 bases between. There are 14 residues in the CDR3. The CDR3 DNA reads TGTGCCAGCAGTTTCCCCGCCAGGGTGGATGGCTACACCTTC. Residues: CASSFPARVDGYTF.

The V gene is TRBV4-1, the J gene TRBJ1-2; TRBD1 matches 11 bases. From germline, CDR1 is MGHRA and CDR2 YSYEKL. The V gene end was trimmed by 2 bases and the J gene end by 5 bases; junction bases not matched to a gene: 4. The CDR3 totals 15 residues. The CDR3 nucleotides read TGCGCCAGCAGCCAACGGACAGGGGGCGCGTATGGCTACACCTTC. Residues: CASSQRTGGAYGYTF.

This clone has just one count. The chain joins TRBV6-5 to TRBJ2-7; weak D call: TRBD2 (7 bases). The CDR3 runs 15 residues. Per the germline V gene, CDR1 is MNHEY and CDR2 is SVGAGI. Trimming shortened V by 2 bases and J by 4 bases, and 15 bases separated the two germline ends. CDR3 nucleotides: TGTGCCAGCAGTTACCTCTTAGGGGGGGGTTACGAGCAGTACTTC. Its protein product is CASSYLLGGGYEQYF.

On this clone itself: At the DNA level, this CDR3 is encoded by other sequences in the same sample as well. The chain joins TRBV7-3 to TRBJ1-1; perhaps TRBD1 as D (5 bases). The germline V gene encodes CDR1 SGHTA and CDR2 FQGTGA. V was pared by 5 bases and J by 1 base, with 8 bases between. This CDR3 comprises 13 residues. The CDR3 loop is CASSLQGNTEAFF. The CDR3 region has the DNA TGTGCCAGCAGCCTTCAGGGGAACACTGAAGCTTTCTTT.

The chain combines TRBV7-8 with TRBJ2-1, with D possibly matching TRBD1 (6 bases). V dropped 8 bases and J dropped 4 bases, with 12 bases sitting between them. CDR3 length: 13 amino acids. The germline gives CDR1 SGHVS, CDR2 FQNEAQ. The CDR3 DNA sequence: TGTGCCAGCCTCGGGACAAATTACAATGAGCAGTTCTTC. Its protein is CASLGTNYNEQFF.

The chain couples TRBV19 to TRBJ2-6; 10 positions agree with TRBD1. Germline loops: CDR1 LNHDA, CDR2 SQIVND (reference sequence). The CDR3 has 19 amino acids. The V segment lost 3 bases and the J segment 0 bases; nucleotides outside the gene matches: 8. The DNA of the CDR3 is TGTGCCAGTAGTATGACGGACTGGACAGGGGGCTCTGGGGCCAACGTCCTGACTTTC. As protein: CASSMTDWTGGSGANVLTF.

This clone has only one observation. The chain uses TRBV18 and TRBJ1-4, with D maybe TRBD1 (6 bases). The V end lost 0 bases, the J end lost 7 bases, and 12 bases lay between the germline ends. The length of the CDR3 is 15 residues. Per germline, CDR1 KGHSH and CDR2 LQKENI. The CDR3 sequence: CASSPPAGAREKLFF. The CDR3 DNA is TGTGCCAGCTCACCACCGGCAGGGGCGCGTGAAAAACTGTTTTTT.

The chain couples TRBV25-1 to TRBJ2-3; 10 nucleotides agree with TRBD2. Germline V gene data show CDR1 as MGHDK and CDR2 as SYGVNS. The CDR3 consists of 17 residues. With 2 bases clipped from V and 6 bases from J, the junction kept 11 bases outside the gene matches. The CDR3 DNA is TGTGCCAGCAGTGAAACCTTTCTAGCGGGAGTAGGGGATACGCAGTATTTT. Translated: CASSETFLAGVGDTQYF.

The chain combines TRBV7-2 with TRBJ2-2; 7 bases line up with TRBD2. V was clipped by 3 bases and J by 0 bases; unmatched bases: 7. Germline loops: CDR1 SGHTA, CDR2 FQGNSA. The CDR3 covers 17 residues. Here the CDR3 DNA reads TGTGCCAGCAGCTTCTACCTAGCGGTTTCGAACACCGGGGAGCTGTTTTTT. It translates to CASSFYLAVSNTGELFF.

The chain has TRBV14 and TRBJ2-2, with no clear D. The ends were cut back, 11 bases at V and 0 bases at J, with 10 bases in the middle. The germline V gene encodes CDR1 SGHDN and CDR2 FVKESK. The CDR3 is 13 residues long. In nucleotides, the CDR3 is TGTGCCTCCAGAGGTCCGAACACCGGGGAGCTGTTTTTT. Residues: CASRGPNTGELFF.

V is TRBV9 and J is TRBJ2-5; 7 positions match TRBD1. The V and J ends lost 4 bases and 2 bases, in that order; junction bases with no gene match: 8. CDR1 is SGDLS and CDR2 is YYNGEE in the germline V gene. CDR3 size: 15 residues. The CDR3 loop reads CASSSRQGPQETQYF. CDR3 bases: TGTGCCAGCAGCTCCCGACAGGGCCCACAAGAGACCCAGTACTTC. The full variable domain, rest sourced from reference TRBV9 and TRBJ2-5, is DSGVTQTPKHLITATGQRVTLRCSPRSGDLSVYWYQQSLDQGLQFLIQYYNGEERAKGNILERFSAQQFPDLHSELNLSSLELGDSALYFCASSSRQGPQETQYFGPGTRLLVL.

The chain employs TRBV11-2 and TRBJ1-3; a possible D gene is TRBD1 (5 bases). The CDR3 sequence is 17 residues long. The germline CDR1 and CDR2 sequences are SGHAT and FQNNGV. V was cut by 3 bases and J by 0 bases, with 15 bases left in between. CDR3 in DNA: TGTGCCAGCAGCTTCAGCTTAGGGACTGACTCTGGAAACACCATATATTTT. Its protein is CASSFSLGTDSGNTIYF.

The chain joins TRBV11-2 to TRBJ1-1; unclear D gene. CDR1 and CDR2 from the germline V gene are SGHAT and FQNNGV. Between the trimmed V and J ends, which lost 7 bases and 4 bases, there was a span of 13 bases. The CDR3 runs to 13 residues. In nucleotides, the CDR3 is TGTGCCAGCACCTCCGTCGGTCGCACTGAAGCTTTCTTT. Translating it yields CASTSVGRTEAFF.

V and J are TRBV27 and TRBJ2-7; tentatively, D is TRBD2 (6 bases). Germline V gives CDR1 MNHEY, CDR2 SMNVEV (reference sequence). CDR3 length: 13 amino acids. V lost 7 bases, J lost 0 bases, and 10 bases lay in between. The CDR3 coding sequence is TGTGCCAGCAACGGGCGGGACTCCTACGAGCAGTACTTC. This gives the protein CASNGRDSYEQYF.

The rearrangement links TRBV4-3 to TRBJ1-2; TRBD1 matches 7 bases. With 1 base clipped from V and 4 bases from J, the junction kept 12 bases outside the gene matches. This CDR3 comprises 17 residues. Germline V CDR1 and CDR2: LGHNA, YSLEER. This CDR3 is CASSQVGDSLDPYGYTF. The CDR3 DNA reads as TGCGCCAGCAGCCAAGTCGGGGACAGTCTGGATCCCTATGGCTACACCTTC.

This clone was counted between two and nine times. J is TRBJ2-1 and V is TRBV12-5; D is uncertain. CDR3 length: 11 amino acids. V was cut by 7 bases and J by 8 bases, with 9 bases left in between. Germline V gene sequence: CDR1 LGHNT, CDR2 FRNRAP. In nucleotides, the CDR3 is TGTGCTAGTGCCTCCCCCCATGAGCAGTTCTTC. Translating it yields CASASPHEQFF.

Note on this clone: This CDR3 is also generated by other DNA sequences in the sample. The chain links TRBV7-8 to TRBJ2-5, with 10 bases matching TRBD2. The CDR3 is 16 residues long. Germline assignment: CDR1 SGHVS and CDR2 FQNEAQ. V shed 5 bases, J shed 5 bases, and the junction held 11 bases outside the gene matches. CDR3 DNA sequence: TGTGCCAGCAGCCCCGGGCTAGCGGGAGTAGTGGAGACCCAGTACTTC. It encodes CASSPGLAGVVETQYF.

The table lists this clone with a count of one. The chain combines TRBV4-3 with TRBJ2-1; D might be TRBD2 (6 bases). Trimming took 3 bases from V and 5 from J, leaving 17 bases between them. The CDR3 has 16 amino acids. In germline, CDR1 is LGHNA, CDR2 YSLEER. CDR3 loop: CASSHLGGLPDNEQFF. The CDR3 nucleotides are TGCGCCAGCAGCCATTTGGGGGGTCTTCCCGACAATGAGCAGTTCTTC.

The chain has TRBV28 and TRBJ1-2, with 8 bases identical to TRBD1. Losses at the gene ends were 5 bases for V and 0 bases for J; bases not matched to a gene: 5. This CDR3 contains 15 residues. Germline loops: CDR1 MDHEN, CDR2 SYDVKM. CDR3 amino acids: CASSTTGGPNYGYTF. CDR3 sequence (DNA): TGTGCCAGCAGTACCACAGGGGGACCTAACTATGGCTACACCTTC.

The rearrangement uses TRBV5-1 and TRBJ2-3; TRBD2 might be the D (5 bases). The CDR3 has 12 residues. Trimming left V 3 bases short and J 6 bases short, with 8 bases between. The V gene's germline CDR1 is SGHRS and CDR2 YFSETQ. CDR3 bases: TGCGCCAGCAGCTCCCCTAGCGATACGCAGTATTTT. Its translation: CASSSPSDTQYF.

The gene calls are TRBV6-6 and TRBJ1-6; 9 bases match TRBD1. The CDR3 covers 14 residues. Germline V lookup: CDR1 MNHNY, CDR2 SVGAGI (reference sequence). With V trimmed by 0 bases and J by 12 bases, 3 bases remained unmatched. Here the CDR3 DNA reads TGTGCCAGCAGTTACTCTCTGGACAGGGGACCCCTCCACTTT. It is translated as CASSYSLDRGPLHF.

V and J are TRBV2 and TRBJ1-2, with 9 bases aligning to TRBD1. Looked up from germline, CDR1 is SNHLY and CDR2 is FYNNEI. The CDR3 has 14 residues. Unmatched junction bases numbered 10, after V lost 7 bases and J lost 7 bases. The CDR3 nucleotides are TGTGCCAGCAAATCACAGGGGGCGTTCAGTGGCTACACCTTC. This encodes CASKSQGAFSGYTF.

This clone was picked up a small number of times. This rearrangement joins TRBV2 to TRBJ2-1, with 12 bases that match TRBD2. The CDR3 is 15 amino acids. From germline, CDR1 is SNHLY and CDR2 FYNNEI. J was trimmed by 9 bases and V by 6 bases; bases with no gene match: 9. Here the CDR3 DNA reads TGTGCCAGCAGACCCTCCCTAGCGGGAGGGGTTGAGCAGTTCTTC. Translated: CASRPSLAGGVEQFF.

The chain joins TRBV7-2 to TRBJ1-2, with 8 positions matching TRBD1. This CDR3 comprises 15 residues. V shed 1 base, J shed 4 bases, and the junction held 5 bases outside the gene matches. Germline V gene lookup returns CDR1 SGHTA and CDR2 FQGNSA. The DNA for the CDR3 is TGTGCCAGCAGCTTAGTCTCAGGGGGCGGCTATGGCTACACCTTC. Amino acids: CASSLVSGGGYGYTF. The whole variable domain, remainder taken from reference TRBV7-2 and TRBJ1-2, is GAGVSQSPSNKVTEKGKDVELRCDPISGHTALYWYRQSLGQGLEFLIYFQGNSAPDKSGLPSDRFSAERTGGSVSTLTIQRTQQEDSAVYLCASSLVSGGGYGYTFGSGTRLTVV.

The rearrangement joins TRBV6-5 to TRBJ1-1, with D perhaps TRBD1 (5 bases). The germline V and J ends were trimmed by 4 bases and 3 bases, with 9 bases remaining between them. Germline V gives CDR1 MNHEY, CDR2 SVGAGI. CDR3 length: 13 residues. The DNA for the CDR3 is TGTGCCAGCAGTTTACAGGCACACACTGAAGCTTTCTTT. Residues: CASSLQAHTEAFF.